These 8 T cell receptor beta chains share one sample of origin, sequenced in a study of T-cell memory formation after mild COVID-19 (dated by TCRdb to the early 2020s). The library was produced with 5' RACE. Sequencing was carried out with an Illumina NovaSeq 6000. Through fastp at Q25 and MiXCR, TCRdb rebuilt clones from the public reads, retaining in-frame beta chains. For every CDR3 protein sequence, its rows merge into one entry that carries the most common genes and DNA. The sample table contains approximately 580,000 distinct CDR3 sequences; only one count was recorded for around 21% of them. The top ten clonotypes cover approximately 12% of the sample. The sequenced sample consisted of PBMCs or a T cell subset sorted from them (not recorded which). These receptor sequences come from an adult woman who had mild COVID-19 (a few samples of this study predate the infection). The sample titles of this study are shuffled in the database, so cell type and time point are left out; the donor was told from shared clones.

This clonotype was detected a few times. The chain combines TRBV2 with TRBJ2-5, with D possibly being TRBD1 or TRBD2 (6 bases each). CDR3 length equals 14 residues. The V end was cut by 7 bases, the J end by 4 bases, with 16 bases between. Germline V CDR1 and CDR2: SNHLY, FYNNEI. This CDR3 is CASKYGGASETQYF. The DNA of the CDR3 is TGTGCCAGCAAGTACGGGGGCGCATCAGAGACCCAGTACTTC.

This chain joins TRBV6-1 and TRBJ1-2; perhaps TRBD1 as D (5 bases). This CDR3 is 12 amino acids long. The germline V gene encodes CDR1 MNHNS and CDR2 SASEGT. The V gene lost 6 bases and the J gene lost 5 bases, with 10 bases spanning the gap. The CDR3: CASRETDYGYTF. The DNA of the CDR3 is TGTGCCAGCAGGGAGACAGATTATGGCTACACCTTC.

This clonotype was picked up a small number of times. The V call is TRBV5-1, the J call TRBJ2-1, with D maybe TRBD1 (6 bases). Deletions cut 5 bases from V and 5 bases from J, with 14 bases between. The CDR3 runs to 14 residues. Germline values: CDR1 SGHRS, CDR2 YFSETQ. CDR3: CASSSGGGHNEQFF. In DNA, the CDR3 is TGCGCCAGCAGTTCTGGGGGCGGCCACAATGAGCAGTTCTTC.

The V call is TRBV14, the J call TRBJ2-1; 14 bases align to TRBD2. Per germline, CDR1 SGHDN and CDR2 FVKESK. The CDR3 covers 16 residues. J lost 6 bases, V lost 4 bases, and 5 bases had no gene match. The CDR3 spells CASSPTSGGAINEQFF. The CDR3 DNA reads as TGTGCCAGCAGCCCGACTAGCGGGGGGGCAATCAATGAGCAGTTCTTC.

CDR3 region: CASTMDDSPLHF. CDR3 in DNA: TGTGCCAGCACGATGGATGATTCACCCCTCCACTTT. V usage is TRBV2 and J usage is TRBJ1-6; D is undetermined. V lost 7 bases, J lost 8 bases, and 9 bases lay in between. CDR1 and CDR2 from the germline V gene are SNHLY and FYNNEI. The CDR3 runs 12 residues.

A few counts support this clonotype. The gene calls are TRBV4-3 and TRBJ2-3, with D possibly called TRBD1 or TRBD2 (5 bases each). Trimming pared 1 base from V and 2 bases from J, leaving 10 bases between. CDR3 length: 15 amino acids. Germline V lookup: CDR1 LGHNA, CDR2 YSLEER. This CDR3 is CASSQAYGTTDTQYF. As DNA, the CDR3 is TGCGCCAGCAGCCAAGCATACGGGACCACAGATACGCAGTATTTT.

The V call is TRBV20-1, the J call TRBJ2-1; 8 bases are shared with TRBD2. V was pared by 2 bases and J by 0 bases, with 3 bases of the junction left unmatched. The CDR3 is 15 residues long. Germline CDR1 is DFQATT and CDR2 is SNEGSKA (reference sequence). The CDR3 here is CSARKRGSSYNEQFF. The CDR3, as DNA: TGCAGTGCTAGAAAGCGGGGGAGCTCCTACAATGAGCAGTTCTTC.

This clonotype was recorded a few times. The chain links TRBV5-1 to TRBJ1-3; D is undetermined. The germline V gene encodes CDR1 SGHRS and CDR2 YFSETQ. The ends were cut back, 0 bases at V and 2 bases at J, with 9 bases in the middle. This CDR3 region has 15 residues. CDR3 bases: TGCGCCAGCAGCTTGGAAGGGAAAACTGGAAACACCATATATTTT. Protein: CASSLEGKTGNTIYF.